This TCR delta chain was retrieved from a study of gamma-delta chains in newborns, infants, children (dated by TCRdb to about 2019). About the investigation overall: In the study title, it is stated that polyclonal expansion of innate gammadelta T cells is driven by microbial exposure immediately after birth. The study examined the way microbial exposure affected innate gammadelta T cell populations in human newborns right after birth.

Per the germline V gene, GEAIGNYY is the CDR1 and EKD is the CDR2. Germline trimming amounts to 0 bases on V and 0 bases on J, with 9 as the count of junction bases outside the gene matches. Including cysteine and phenylalanine, the CDR3 has 17 amino acids. Only CDR3 DNA remains: 51 bases, in frame from the first base. Sequencing was performed on an Illumina MiSeq. Clones were re-identified by TCRdb from the public reads with CATT, and rows with the same DNA were merged. This sample holds over 3,000 delta-chain clones; 52% were observed only once. Roughly 6.7% of the sample rests with the top ten. This clone came up a few times. Its antigen is not yet known. Base qualities are not at hand, and no much larger clone is one base apart.

This receptor was taken from a child who received the measles vaccine. Sequencing was done on a sample of blood. The sequence links TRDV2 to TRDJ1, and 7 bases in between align with TRDD3. The nucleotide sequence is TGTGCCTGTGACACCGTTGATGGGGGACCCTACACCGATAAACTCATCTTT. Translated, this is CACDTVDGGPYTDKLIF.